These 12 T cell receptor beta chains were sequenced from one sample in a study of technical replicates of blood from several donors (dated by TCRdb to about 2017). The protocol used for the library was the immunoSEQ multiplex PCR assay. TCRdb took this table from immuneACCESS and kept in-frame rearrangements with V and J called. Such tables lack part of the clones; where checked against another copy, unresolved V genes explain under half of the gap, and the rest is unexplained. The sample table contains roughly 71,000 clones; only one count was recorded for just under 97% of them. The top ten hold about 0.25% of the sample. The sequenced sample was T cells isolated from PBMCs. These receptors all come from a human donor in good health.

Only one count was recorded for this clone. The chain joins TRBV19 to TRBJ2-7, with 9 bases aligning to TRBD2. The CDR3 sequence is 16 residues long. J gave up 7 bases and V 2 bases, and 12 bases lay outside the gene matches. Germline values: CDR1 LNHDA, CDR2 SQIVND (reference sequence). The CDR3 bases are TGTGCCAGTAGTATATATTTGTCTAGCGGGATGGGGGAGCAGTACTTC. Its protein is CASSIYLSSGMGEQYF.

This chain connects TRBV25-1 to TRBJ2-5, with 7 nucleotides matching TRBD1. The CDR3 consists of 15 residues. Germline V CDR1 and CDR2: MGHDK, SYGVNS. After removal of 4 bases from V and 0 bases from J, the junction contained 5 bases not matched to a gene. The CDR3 bases are TGTGCCAGCAGTGTCTGGGACAGAAACCAAGAGACCCAGTACTTC. It encodes CASSVWDRNQETQYF. The whole variable domain, remainder taken from reference TRBV25-1 and TRBJ2-5, is EADIYQTPRYLVIGTGKKITLECSQTMGHDKMYWYQQDPGMELHLIHYSYGVNSTEKGDLSSESTVSRIRTEHFPLTLESARPSHTSQYLCASSVWDRNQETQYFGPGTRLLVL.

This sequence joins TRBV5-8 and TRBJ1-1; tentatively, D is TRBD1 (5 bases). Germline CDR1 and CDR2: SGHTS and YDEGEE. The CDR3 covers 15 residues. Trimming shortened V by 0 bases and J by 4 bases, and 13 bases separated the two germline ends. The CDR3 protein is CASSLGVGLSTEAFF. In DNA form, the CDR3 reads TGTGCCAGCAGCTTGGGGGTGGGACTATCCACTGAAGCTTTCTTT.

V and J are TRBV10-1 and TRBJ1-2; no definite D call. Germline V CDR1 and CDR2: WNHNN, SYGVQD (reference sequence). The CDR3 has 17 amino acids. Trimming cost V 3 bases and J 4 bases, with 21 bases left between them. CDR3 protein: CASSESRQTPNLYGYTF. The CDR3 region has the DNA TGCGCCAGCAGTGAAAGCCGTCAAACCCCTAACCTCTATGGCTACACCTTC.

The chain employs TRBV30 and TRBJ1-2; 11 bases are a match to TRBD1. The CDR3 is made up of 15 amino acids. The junction had 5 bases not matched to a gene; V was cut back by 1 base and J by 4 bases. CDR1 and CDR2 (germline): GTSNPN, SVGIG (reference sequence). The CDR3 DNA follows: TGTGCCTGGAGTGCCTCGGGACAGGGGGTCTATGGCTACACCTTC. Translating gives CAWSASGQGVYGYTF.

This sequence joins TRBV6-5 and TRBJ2-7, with 9 bases fitting TRBD1. With V trimmed by 6 bases and J by 5 bases, 8 bases remained unmatched. Germline lookup yields CDR1 MNHEY and CDR2 SVGAGI. The CDR3 runs to 14 residues. The CDR3 is CASRLTGGSHEQYF. CDR3 DNA: TGTGCCAGCAGACTGACAGGGGGGTCGCACGAGCAGTACTTC.

V gene TRBV7-9 combines with J gene TRBJ2-5; 12 nucleotides line up with TRBD2. The CDR3 extends over 18 amino acids. Looked up from germline, CDR1 is SEHNR and CDR2 is FQNEAQ (reference sequence). V lost 0 bases to trimming and J lost 4 bases; unmatched junction nucleotides: 9. DNA for the CDR3: TGTGCCAGCAGCTTAGCGCGGCTAGCGGGAGGGCTTATAGAGACCCAGTACTTC. Translated, it gives CASSLARLAGGLIETQYF.

This sequence joins TRBV2 and TRBJ2-2; TRBD1 might be the D (6 bases). V lost 0 bases to trimming and J lost 5 bases, with 16 bases between them. This CDR3 comprises 17 residues. Germline loops: CDR1 SNHLY, CDR2 FYNNEI. CDR3 amino acids: CASSEATAGVGTGELFF. In DNA form, the CDR3 reads TGTGCCAGCAGTGAAGCAACTGCAGGGGTAGGGACCGGGGAGCTGTTTTTT.

The rearrangement joins TRBV7-8 to TRBJ1-1, with 7 bases that match TRBD1. Germline CDR1 reads SGHVS; CDR2 reads FQNEAQ. The CDR3 has 17 amino acids. After removal of 3 bases from V and 4 bases from J, the junction contained 14 bases not matched to a gene. The CDR3 sequence: CASSLPTKGGGGTEAFF. CDR3 nucleotides: TGTGCCAGCAGCTTGCCCACAAAAGGGGGCGGAGGCACTGAAGCTTTCTTT.

The V and J genes are TRBV7-3 and TRBJ1-1; D remains ambiguous. Germline V gene data show CDR1 as SGHTA and CDR2 as FQGTGA. CDR3 size: 13 residues. V gave up 2 bases and J gave up 8 bases, with 12 bases separating them. CDR3 in DNA: TGTGCCAGCAGCTTATCCCGGACGGGGGAAGCTTTCTTT. Its translation is CASSLSRTGEAFF.

The chain recombines TRBV4-1 with TRBJ2-1; D is possibly TRBD2 (6 bases). The CDR3 covers 14 residues. Deletions cut 2 bases from V and 7 bases from J, with 12 bases between. Germline CDR1 reads MGHRA; CDR2 reads YSYEKL. The CDR3 sequence is CASSQPDGGNEQFF. The CDR3, as DNA: TGCGCCAGCAGCCAACCCGACGGGGGTAATGAGCAGTTCTTC.

The chain has TRBV7-8 and TRBJ1-6, with 7 nucleotides matching TRBD1. The CDR3 extends over 15 amino acids. Germline values: CDR1 SGHVS, CDR2 FQNEAQ. Losses at the gene ends were 4 bases for V and 5 bases for J; bases not matched to a gene: 5. Here the CDR3 reads CASSYRTGDNSPLHF. For the CDR3, the DNA is TGTGCCAGCAGCTACCGAACAGGGGATAATTCACCCCTCCACTTT.